This passage covers 5 T cell receptor beta chains from one sample sequenced in a study of CD8+ T cells in alopecia areata. Markers used for sorting pooled cutaneous lymph node cells were CD4, CD8alpha, NKG2D, NKG2ACE and others. Once RNA had been extracted, it was reverse transcribed into cDNA to act as the sequencing template. Data came from immunoSEQ multiplex PCR; TCRdb stores just in-frame clones and leaves some out. The specimen gives approximately 300,000 clones without singletons; the ten biggest hold 1.2%. The specimen was CD4+ T cells sorted from a lymph node. The origin of the receptors is a C3H/HeJ mouse with alopecia areata. Strain haplotype at MHC: H2-k.

In this sample, this clone turned up a few times. The gene names given are mouse names. The read is 4 residues too short to cover the CDR3 end, so that end is filled in from the germline J gene. The chain links TRBV31 to TRBJ2-7; 8 bases align to TRBD2. CDR1 and CDR2 from the germline V gene are GKSSPN and SITVG. V trimming: 2 bases; J trimming: 3 bases; junction bases outside the gene matches: 3. The CDR3 consists of 13 residues. The CDR3 protein is CAWSIWGVYEQYF. The DNA read from the CDR3 is TGTGCCTGGAGTATCTGGGGGGTCTAT.

This clone appeared a few times. The gene names here belong to mouse. The missing CDR3 end, 4 residues past where the read stops, is filled in from the germline J gene. The sample carries other DNA sequences with the same CDR3. The V gene is TRBV13-2, the J gene TRBJ2-1; 12 nucleotides agree with TRBD1. The CDR3 sequence is 14 residues long. CDR1 NNHNN and CDR2 SYGAGS come from the germline V gene (reference sequence). The chain's CDR3 is CASGAGTGGAEQFF. The CDR3 bases that were read are TGTGCCAGCGGTGCCGGGACAGGGGGCGCT.

As to this clone: Mouse gene names apply. The CDR3 is cut off 4 residues early in the read; its end comes from the germline J gene. The V call is TRBV17, the J call TRBJ2-1, with TRBD1 identical over 7 bases. The V and J ends lost 3 bases and 5 bases, in that order; junction bases with no gene match: 4. Germline V gene data show CDR1 as MNHDT and CDR2 as YYDKIL. This CDR3 region has 14 residues. CDR3 residues: CASSSDREDAEQFF. CDR3 bases read: TGTGCTAGCAGTAGTGACAGGGAGGATGCT.

This clone has a handful of counts. Mouse names are used for the genes. The read ends 4 residues shy of where the CDR3 ends; the end is completed using the germline J gene. The chain uses TRBV13-1 and TRBJ1-1, with D possibly TRBD1 on 6 matching bases. Germline CDR1 is NSHNY and CDR2 is SYGAGN. The CDR3 runs 13 residues. The covered CDR3 bases are TGTGCCAGCAGTGACCTCAGGGGCGGA. Its protein product is CASSDLRGG. The CDR3 in full is CASSDLRGGEVFF.

On this clone: Gene names denote mouse genes. The read halts 4 residues ahead of the CDR3 end, with the missing end drawn from the germline J gene. This chain connects TRBV12-1 to TRBJ2-1, with 7 bases aligning to TRBD1. The V gene end was trimmed by 0 bases and the J gene end by 0 bases; junction bases not matched to a gene: 4. The CDR3 spans 16 residues. Germline-derived CDR1 and CDR2 are SGHSN and HYEKVE. The CDR3 here is CASSLEGDSNYAEQFF. The sequenced CDR3 bases are TGTGCCAGCTCTCTCGAAGGGGACAGTAACTATGCT. Complete variable domain (other parts from reference TRBV12-1 and TRBJ2-1): DSGVVQSPRHIIKEKGGRSVLTCIPISGHSNVVWYQQTLGKELKFLIQHYEKVERDKGFLPSRFSVQQFDDYHSEMNMSALELEDSAMYFCASSLEGDSNYAEQFFGPGTRLTVL.